Included here is one TCR beta chain sequence, with context. With 10 bases clipped from V and 3 bases from J, the junction kept 18 bases outside the gene matches. The germline V gene encodes CDR1 SNHLY and CDR2 FYNNEI. The length of the CDR3 is 16 residues. This sample is drawn from a study of technical replicates of blood from several donors. Measured with immunoSEQ multiplex PCR; TCRdb has only the in-frame clones, and not every one. Of about 93,000 clones in the sample, 95% were seen once. Sequenced input: T cells isolated from PBMCs. This TCR came from a human donor in good health. This chain links TRBV2 with TRBJ2-7; 7 positions agree with TRBD2. The CDR3 DNA reads as TGTGCCACCCTCGATGCGGGAGTGAACGTTGACTACGAGCAGTACTTC. As protein: CATLDAGVNVDYEQYF.